This T cell receptor beta chain was captured in a study of T cell responses to AZD1222 COVID-19 vaccine. Data came from immunoSEQ multiplex PCR; TCRdb stores just in-frame clones and leaves some out. The sample records 140,000 to 150,000 clones, about 86% being singletons. Whole-study findings and limits: The CD4 TCRs associated with vaccination extended across spike and predominated at 160-218 and 743-854. Samples come after the peak T cell response, not at day 14.

With respect to this clone: Its antigen is still unknown.

Between the trimmed V and J ends, which lost 6 bases and 12 bases, there was a span of 21 bases. The germline gives CDR1 SEHNR, CDR2 FQNEAQ (reference sequence). The CDR3 runs 14 residues. J is TRBJ2-1 and V is TRBV7-9; perhaps TRBD1 as D (6 bases). Material: peripheral blood, obtained 28 days after the second AZD1222 dose. The clonotype originates from an adult who received the AZD1222 COVID-19 vaccine. This CDR3 reads CASRGAGVRYGQFF. As DNA, the CDR3 is TGTGCCAGCAGAGGAGCAGGGGTTCGGTACGGGCAGTTCTTC.